This T cell receptor (beta chain) appears in the sequencing data of a study of cytomegalovirus exposure and HLA in healthy donors. This CDR3 is built from 15 residues. The V gene's germline CDR1 is MRHNA and CDR2 SNTAGT. V trimming: 0 bases; J trimming: 6 bases; junction bases outside the gene matches: 6. Some clones are missing from TCRdb's copy, which holds only in-frame ones; the method was immunoSEQ multiplex PCR. Among some 220,000 clones listed, 75% to 95% were seen once. Sequencing was performed on PBMCs. The rearrangement links TRBV6-4 to TRBJ1-2; 8 positions agree with TRBD1. This sequence was found in a woman aged 18 to 35 in good health and CMV-seronegative. DNA for the CDR3: TGTGCCAGCAGTGACTCGAATCACAGGGGGGATGGCTACACCTTC. This gives the protein CASSDSNHRGDGYTF.